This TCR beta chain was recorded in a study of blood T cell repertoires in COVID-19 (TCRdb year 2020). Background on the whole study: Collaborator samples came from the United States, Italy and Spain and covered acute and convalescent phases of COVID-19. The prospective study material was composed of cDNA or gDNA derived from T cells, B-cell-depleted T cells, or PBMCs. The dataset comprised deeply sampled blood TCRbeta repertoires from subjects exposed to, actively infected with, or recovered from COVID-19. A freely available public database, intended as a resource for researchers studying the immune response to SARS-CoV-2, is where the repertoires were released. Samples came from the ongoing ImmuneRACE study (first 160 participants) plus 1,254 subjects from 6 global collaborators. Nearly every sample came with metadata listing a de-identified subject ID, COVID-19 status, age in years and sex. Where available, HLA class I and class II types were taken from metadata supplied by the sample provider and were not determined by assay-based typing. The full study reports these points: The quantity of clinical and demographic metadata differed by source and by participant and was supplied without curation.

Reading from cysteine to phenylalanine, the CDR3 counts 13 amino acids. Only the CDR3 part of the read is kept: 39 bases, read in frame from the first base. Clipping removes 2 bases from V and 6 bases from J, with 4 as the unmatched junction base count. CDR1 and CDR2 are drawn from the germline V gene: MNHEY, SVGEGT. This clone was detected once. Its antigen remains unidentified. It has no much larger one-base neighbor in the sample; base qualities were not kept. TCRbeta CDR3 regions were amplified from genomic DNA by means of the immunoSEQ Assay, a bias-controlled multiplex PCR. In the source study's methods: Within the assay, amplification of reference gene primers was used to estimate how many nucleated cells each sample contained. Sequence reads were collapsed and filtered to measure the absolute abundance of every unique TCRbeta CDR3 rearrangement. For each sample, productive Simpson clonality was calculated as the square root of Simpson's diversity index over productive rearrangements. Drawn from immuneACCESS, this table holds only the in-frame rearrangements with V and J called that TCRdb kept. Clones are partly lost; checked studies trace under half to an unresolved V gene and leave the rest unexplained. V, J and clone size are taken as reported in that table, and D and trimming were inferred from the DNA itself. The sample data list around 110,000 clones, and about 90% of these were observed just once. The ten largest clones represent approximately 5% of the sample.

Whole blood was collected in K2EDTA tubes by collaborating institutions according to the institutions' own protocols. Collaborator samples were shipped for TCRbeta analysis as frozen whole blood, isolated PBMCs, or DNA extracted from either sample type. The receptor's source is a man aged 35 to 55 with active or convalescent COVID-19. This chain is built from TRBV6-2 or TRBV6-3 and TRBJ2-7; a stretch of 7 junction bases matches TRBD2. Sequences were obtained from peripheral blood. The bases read TGTGCCAGCAGTTACGGGACTACAAGCGAGCAGTACTTC. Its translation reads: CASSYGTTSEQYF.